The source of this TCR beta chain is a study of CD8 T cells in Susac syndrome. There are 15 residues in the CDR3. Germline values: CDR1 SEHNR, CDR2 FQNEAQ (reference sequence). V gave up 5 bases and J gave up 2 bases; unmatched junction bases: 5. Random hexamers were used to reverse transcribe the RNA input (about 0.5 to 1 ug). Across 54 Vbeta and 13 Jbeta, TCR beta CDR3 was amplified with immunoSEQ multiplex PCR. TCRdb passed the immunoSEQ multiplex PCR reads through MiXCR, listing each CDR3 protein once. Found here are some 170,000 distinct CDR3 sequences, approximately 94% of them singletons; the top ten hold more than 0.1%. Isolation of CD8+ and CD4+ T cells was performed negatively, whereas enrichment of TEMRA cells was done by FACS.

This chain uses TRBV7-9 with TRBJ2-5, with TRBD2 matching 10 bases. The sample was CD4+ T cells from PBMCs. The TCR originated in a human donor in good health. In DNA, the CDR3 is TGTGCCAGCAGCCCCGGGACTAGCGCACAAGAGACCCAGTACTTC. Translated: CASSPGTSAQETQYF.